This TCR beta chain is drawn from a study of OX40 agonist ivuxolimab in advanced cancers. The overall study: Eligibility admitted prior anti-PD-1, anti-PD-L1 or anti-CTLA-4 therapy; around 41% had some. One patient with hepatocellular carcinoma and two with cutaneous melanoma, three in all, had partial responses.

Anyone with autoimmune disease history or systemic immunosuppression was excluded. Remarks on this clone: Its antigen is as yet unknown.

The trim removed 1 base at V and 6 bases at J, leaving 4 bases unmatched. This CDR3 contains 14 residues. Per the germline V gene, CDR1 is SGHTA and CDR2 is FQGNSA. The method was immunoSEQ multiplex PCR; TCRdb's version includes in-frame clones alone and lacks a portion of them. The sample comprises 150,000 to 180,000 clones, roughly 94% of which are singletons, and under 0.4% rests with the top ten. Overall study findings and caveats: CD4+ and CD8+ T cells in blood underwent clonal expansion by week 6 at 0.1 to 3.0 mg/kg.

The sample in question was CD4+ or CD8+ T cells sorted from blood, obtained in a trial of the OX40 agonist ivuxolimab. This receptor was taken from an adult with an advanced solid tumor such as melanoma, head and neck, liver or kidney cancer. The chain recombines TRBV7-2 with TRBJ2-7, with 9 bases matching TRBD2. This CDR3 reads CASSLGLAGLEQYF. In DNA, the CDR3 is TGTGCCAGCAGCTTAGGCCTAGCGGGGCTCGAGCAGTACTTC.